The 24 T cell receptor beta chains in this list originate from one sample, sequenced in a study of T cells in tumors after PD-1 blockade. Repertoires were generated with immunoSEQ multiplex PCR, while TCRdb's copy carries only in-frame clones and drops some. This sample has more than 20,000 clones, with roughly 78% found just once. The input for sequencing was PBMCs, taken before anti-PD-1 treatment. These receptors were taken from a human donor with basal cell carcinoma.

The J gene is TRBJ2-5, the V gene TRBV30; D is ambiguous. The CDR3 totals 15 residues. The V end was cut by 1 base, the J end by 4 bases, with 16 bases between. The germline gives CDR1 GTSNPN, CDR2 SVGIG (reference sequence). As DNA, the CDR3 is TGTGCCTGGAGTGCCCTCTACCTTCCGGGAGAGACCCAGTACTTC. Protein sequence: CAWSALYLPGETQYF.

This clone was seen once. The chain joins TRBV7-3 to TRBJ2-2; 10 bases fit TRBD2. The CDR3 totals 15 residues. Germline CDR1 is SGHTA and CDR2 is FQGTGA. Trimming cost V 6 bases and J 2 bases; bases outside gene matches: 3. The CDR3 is CASRPSGGNTGELFF. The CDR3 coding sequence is TGTGCCAGCAGGCCTAGCGGGGGTAACACCGGGGAGCTGTTTTTT.

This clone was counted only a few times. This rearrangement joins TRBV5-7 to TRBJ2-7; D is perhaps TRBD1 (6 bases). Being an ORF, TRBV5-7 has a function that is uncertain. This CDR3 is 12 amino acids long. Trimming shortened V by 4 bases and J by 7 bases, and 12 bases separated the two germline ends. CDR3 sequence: CASSPIGGEQYF. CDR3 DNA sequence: TGTGCCAGCAGCCCGATAGGGGGAGAGCAGTACTTC.

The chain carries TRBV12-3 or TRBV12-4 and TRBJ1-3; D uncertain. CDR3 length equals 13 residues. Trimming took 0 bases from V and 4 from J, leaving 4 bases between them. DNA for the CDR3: TGTGCCAGCAGTTTAGCAGGAGGAAACACCATATATTTT. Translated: CASSLAGGNTIYF.

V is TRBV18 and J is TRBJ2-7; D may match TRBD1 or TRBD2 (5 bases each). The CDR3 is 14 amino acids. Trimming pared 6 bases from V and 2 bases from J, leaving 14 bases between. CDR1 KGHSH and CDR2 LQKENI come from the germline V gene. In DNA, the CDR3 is TGTGCCAGCTCCCCCGGGACGTGGCCCTACGAGCAGTACTTC. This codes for CASSPGTWPYEQYF.

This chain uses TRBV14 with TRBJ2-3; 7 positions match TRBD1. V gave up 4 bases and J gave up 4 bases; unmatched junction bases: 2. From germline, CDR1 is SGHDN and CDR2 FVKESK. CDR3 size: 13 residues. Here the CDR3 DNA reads TGTGCCAGCAGCCGACAGGGTCCAGATACGCAGTATTTT. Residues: CASSRQGPDTQYF.

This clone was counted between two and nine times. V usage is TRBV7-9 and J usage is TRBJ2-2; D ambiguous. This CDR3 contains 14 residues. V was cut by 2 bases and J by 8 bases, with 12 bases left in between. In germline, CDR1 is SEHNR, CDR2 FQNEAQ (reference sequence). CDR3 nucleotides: TGTGCCAGCAGCTTACTAATGTTGTCGGGGGAGCTGTTTTTT. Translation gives CASSLLMLSGELFF. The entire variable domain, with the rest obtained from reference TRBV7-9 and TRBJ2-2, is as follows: DTGVSQNPRHKITKRGQNVTFRCDPISEHNRLYWYRQTLGQGPEFLTYFQNEAQLEKSRLLSDRFSAERPKGSFSTLEIQRTEQGDSAMYLCASSLLMLSGELFFGEGSRLTVL.

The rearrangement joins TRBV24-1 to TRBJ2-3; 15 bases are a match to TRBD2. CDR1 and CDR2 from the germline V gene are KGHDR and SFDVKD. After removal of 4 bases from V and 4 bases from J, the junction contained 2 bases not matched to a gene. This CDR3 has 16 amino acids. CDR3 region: CATSERTSGRADTQYF. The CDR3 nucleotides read TGTGCCACCAGTGAGCGGACTAGCGGGAGGGCAGATACGCAGTATTTT.

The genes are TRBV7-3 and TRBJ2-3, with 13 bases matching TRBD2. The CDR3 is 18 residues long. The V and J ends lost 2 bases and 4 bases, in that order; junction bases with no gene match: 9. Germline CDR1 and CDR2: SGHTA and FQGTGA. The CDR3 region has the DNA TGTGCCAGCAGCTTAGCACTAGCGGGAGGGTATGCCGCAGATACGCAGTATTTT. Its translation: CASSLALAGGYAADTQYF. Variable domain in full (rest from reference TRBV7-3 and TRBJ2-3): GAGVSQTPSNKVTEKGKYVELRCDPISGHTALYWYRQSLGQGPEFLIYFQGTGAADDSGLPNDRFFAVRPEGSVSTLKIQRTERGDSAVYLCASSLALAGGYAADTQYFGPGTRLTVL.

As DNA, the CDR3 is TGTGCCAGCAGAGAGGATGAGCGGGGGCTCAAGGGGGATACGCAGTATTTT. It codes for CASREDERGLKGDTQYF. The rearrangement links TRBV5-4 to TRBJ2-3; TRBD2 matches at 8 bases. The V and J ends lost 5 bases and 6 bases, in that order; junction bases with no gene match: 17. The CDR3 has 17 residues. CDR1 SGHNT and CDR2 YYREEE come from the germline V gene (reference sequence). The full variable domain, its missing parts supplied by reference TRBV5-4 and TRBJ2-3, is ETGVTQSPTHLIKTRGQQVTLRCSSQSGHNTVSWYQQALGQGPQFIFQYYREEENGRGNFPPRFSGLQFPNYSSELNVNALELDDSALYLCASREDERGLKGDTQYFGPGTRLTVL.

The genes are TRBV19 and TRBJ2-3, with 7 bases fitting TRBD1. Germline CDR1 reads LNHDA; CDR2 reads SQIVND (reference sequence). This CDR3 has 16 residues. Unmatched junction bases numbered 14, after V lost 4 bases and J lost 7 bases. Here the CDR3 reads CASSTRLQGNPYTQYF. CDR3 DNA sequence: TGTGCCAGTAGTACAAGACTACAGGGGAACCCCTATACGCAGTATTTT.

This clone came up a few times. CDR3 coding DNA: TGTGCCAGCAGGTCGACAGGGGGCATAGATACGCAGTATTTT. Protein: CASRSTGGIDTQYF. The chain combines TRBV6-5 with TRBJ2-3; 10 bases are a match to TRBD1. Trimming removed 6 bases from V and 5 bases from J; junction bases left unmatched: 5. The germline CDR1 and CDR2 sequences are MNHEY and SVGAGI. This CDR3 is built from 14 residues.

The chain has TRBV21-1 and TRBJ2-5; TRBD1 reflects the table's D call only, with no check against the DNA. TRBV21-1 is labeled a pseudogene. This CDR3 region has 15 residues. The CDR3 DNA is TGTGCCAGCAGCGGGGGCAGGGGGAGTGTGGAGACCCAGTACTTC. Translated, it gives CASSGGRGSVETQYF.

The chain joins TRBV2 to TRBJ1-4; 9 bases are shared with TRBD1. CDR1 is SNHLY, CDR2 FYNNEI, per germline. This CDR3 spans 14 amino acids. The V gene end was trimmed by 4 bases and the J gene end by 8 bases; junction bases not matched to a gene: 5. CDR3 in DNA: TGTGCCAGCAGTGTCGGGACAGGGTGGGAAAAACTGTTTTTT. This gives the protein CASSVGTGWEKLFF.

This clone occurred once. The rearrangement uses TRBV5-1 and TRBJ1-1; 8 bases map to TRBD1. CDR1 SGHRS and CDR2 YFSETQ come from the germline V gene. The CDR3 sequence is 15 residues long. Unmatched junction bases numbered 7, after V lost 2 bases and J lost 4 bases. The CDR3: CASSFRDRRGTEAFF. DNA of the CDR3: TGCGCCAGCAGCTTCCGGGACAGGAGGGGCACTGAAGCTTTCTTT.

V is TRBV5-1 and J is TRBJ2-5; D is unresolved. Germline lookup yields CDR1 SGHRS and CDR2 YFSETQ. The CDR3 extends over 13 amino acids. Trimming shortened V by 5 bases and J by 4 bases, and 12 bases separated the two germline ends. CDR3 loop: CASRIAGPETQYF. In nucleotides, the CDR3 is TGCGCCAGCAGGATAGCAGGCCCAGAGACCCAGTACTTC.

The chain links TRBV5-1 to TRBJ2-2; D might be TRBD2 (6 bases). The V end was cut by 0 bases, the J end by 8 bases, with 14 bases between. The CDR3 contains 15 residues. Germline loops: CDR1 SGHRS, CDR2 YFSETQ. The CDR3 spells CASSLGGGYTGELFF. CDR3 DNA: TGCGCCAGCAGCTTGGGAGGAGGGTATACAGGGGAGCTGTTTTTT.

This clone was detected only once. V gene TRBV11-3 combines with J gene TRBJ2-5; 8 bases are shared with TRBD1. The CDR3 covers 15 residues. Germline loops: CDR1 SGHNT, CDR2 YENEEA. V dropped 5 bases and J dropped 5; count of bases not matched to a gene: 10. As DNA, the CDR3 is TGTGCCAGCAGCCTACGGTCAACAGGGGGGGAGACCCAGTACTTC. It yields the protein CASSLRSTGGETQYF. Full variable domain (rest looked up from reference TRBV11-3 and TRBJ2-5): EAGVVQSPRYKIIEKKQPVAFWCNPISGHNTLYWYLQNLGQGPELLIRYENEEAVDDSQLPKDRFSAERLKGVDSTLKIQPAELGDSAVYLCASSLRSTGGETQYFGPGTRLLVL.

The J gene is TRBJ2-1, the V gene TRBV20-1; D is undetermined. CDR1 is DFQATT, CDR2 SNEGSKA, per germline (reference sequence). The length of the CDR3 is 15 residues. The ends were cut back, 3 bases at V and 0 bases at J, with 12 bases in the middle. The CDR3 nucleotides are TGCAGTGCTAGTAACAGACGGAGCTCCTACAATGAGCAGTTCTTC. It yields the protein CSASNRRSSYNEQFF.

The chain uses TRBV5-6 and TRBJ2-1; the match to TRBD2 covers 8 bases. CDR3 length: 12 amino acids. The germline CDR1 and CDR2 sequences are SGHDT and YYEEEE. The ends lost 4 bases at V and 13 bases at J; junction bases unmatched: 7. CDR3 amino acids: CASSGLAPPQFF. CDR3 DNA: TGTGCCAGCAGCGGACTAGCCCCCCCCCAGTTCTTC.

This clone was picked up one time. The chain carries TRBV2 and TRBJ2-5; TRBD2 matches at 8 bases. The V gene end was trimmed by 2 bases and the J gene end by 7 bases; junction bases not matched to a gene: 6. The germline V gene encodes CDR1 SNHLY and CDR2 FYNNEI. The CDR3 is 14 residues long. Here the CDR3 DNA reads TGTGCCAGCAGTGAAACCACTAGCGGTGTGACCCAGTACTTC. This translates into CASSETTSGVTQYF.

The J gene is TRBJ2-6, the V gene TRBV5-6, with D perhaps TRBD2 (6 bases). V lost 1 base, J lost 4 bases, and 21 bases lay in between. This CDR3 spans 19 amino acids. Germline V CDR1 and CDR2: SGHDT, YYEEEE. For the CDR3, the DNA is TGTGCCAGCAGCTTGAAAACTTGGGCTGCCGGGGGAGGGGCCAACGTCCTGACTTTC. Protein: CASSLKTWAAGGGANVLTF.

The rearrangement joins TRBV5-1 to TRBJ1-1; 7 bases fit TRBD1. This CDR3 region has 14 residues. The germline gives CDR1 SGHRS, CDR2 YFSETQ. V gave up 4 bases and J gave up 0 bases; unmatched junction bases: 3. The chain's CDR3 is CASSVGQVNTEAFF. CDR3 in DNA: TGCGCCAGCAGCGTAGGACAGGTGAACACTGAAGCTTTCTTT.

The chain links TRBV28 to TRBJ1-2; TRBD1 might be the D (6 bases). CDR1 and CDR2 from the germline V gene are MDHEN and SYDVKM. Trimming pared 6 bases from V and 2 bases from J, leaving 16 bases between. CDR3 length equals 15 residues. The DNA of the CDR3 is TGTGCCAGCAGGGTACTAGGGGGACGGAACTATGGCTACACCTTC. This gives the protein CASRVLGGRNYGYTF.